Listed below are T cell receptor beta chains from one sample, sequenced in a study of blood T cell repertoires in COVID-19. The repertoire was sequenced with immunoSEQ multiplex PCR; TCRdb's copy has only in-frame clones and lacks some. The table includes 380,000 or so clones, 70% to 90% detected once. Sequencing used peripheral blood. These receptors came from a man aged 35-49 years with acute or convalescent COVID-19. Each CDR3 is given with its conserved first and last residue. A D gene is named only where the DNA matches it firmly. Clone size appears in some rows only: once, few, many, or a class for an expanded clone.

d_gene	len	j_gene	abundance	v_gene	CDR3aa
.	13	TRBJ1-2	.	TRBV9	CASSVEADYGYTF
TRBD1	15	TRBJ1-1	few	TRBV6-5	CASSIHGTGGTEAFF
TRBD1	14	TRBJ1-5	.	TRBV6-5	CAGRSGQANQPQHF
.	14	TRBJ2-4	.	TRBV28	CASRQALHQNIQYF
.	15	TRBJ2-7	.	TRBV10-3	CAISESLGGSYEQYF
TRBD1	13	TRBJ1-6	.	TRBV7-3	CASSRDSNSPLHF
TRBD2	16	TRBJ2-5	once	TRBV28	CASSLTWAGGQETQYF
.	12	TRBJ1-1	.	TRBV7-8	CASSLRRTEAFF
TRBD1	14	TRBJ1-1	.	TRBV14	CASSRDRVSTEAFF
.	12	TRBJ1-4	.	TRBV7-9	CASSLWEGPPVF
.	11	TRBJ2-7	.	TRBV29-1	CSASSSYEQYF
.	17	TRBJ2-7	.	TRBV5-1	CASSLESVGYLGHEQYF
TRBD2	17	TRBJ2-3	.	TRBV3-1/TRBV3-2	CASSQDTTSGSTDTQYF
TRBD2	12	TRBJ2-1	.	TRBV29-1	CSVREGPNEQFF
TRBD1	21	TRBJ1-6	.	TRBV28	CASSTRRRQGIRASYNSPLHF
TRBD1	15	TRBJ2-1	.	TRBV9	CASSVEGQGANEQFF
.	14	TRBJ1-1	.	TRBV4-3	CASSQDRGYTEAFF
.	13	TRBJ1-1	.	TRBV7-9	CASSSGSRTEAFF
.	14	TRBJ1-1	.	TRBV19	CASSILRGGAEAFF
.	13	TRBJ2-2	.	TRBV6-5	CASPRGGIGELFF
TRBD1	14	TRBJ1-2	.	TRBV7-8	CASSSDRAGYGYTF
TRBD1	15	TRBJ2-1	.	TRBV6-5	CASSSTGGYYNEQFF
.	19	TRBJ2-1	.	TRBV28	CASSPPRGGSLRSYNEQFF
TRBD1	15	TRBJ2-5	once	TRBV7-3	CASSLITGGRETQYF
.	15	TRBJ2-2	once	TRBV6-2/TRBV6-3	CASSLFVAGTGELFF
.	14	TRBJ2-7	.	TRBV7-3	CASSVGIGTYEQYF
.	14	TRBJ2-7	.	TRBV5-1	CASSLVNRGYEQYF
TRBD1	17	TRBJ2-4	.	TRBV4-1	CASSQGQGALAKNIQYF
.	12	TRBJ1-4	once	TRBV3-1/TRBV3-2	CASSPRGEKLFF
.	17	TRBJ2-3	.	TRBV24-1	CATSDLGGDPGTDTQYF
.	14	TRBJ2-7	.	TRBV12-2	CASRRLAGTYEQYF
TRBD1	13	TRBJ2-3	.	TRBV28	CASRRTGADTQYF
TRBD1	14	TRBJ1-2	.	TRBV7-2	CASSLETGVYGYTF
.	11	TRBJ1-1	.	TRBV6-5	CASSRDTEAFF
.	15	TRBJ1-1	.	TRBV7-9	CASSSAGAENTEAFF
.	14	TRBJ1-3	once	TRBV27	CASSSQFSGNTIYF
TRBD1	16	TRBJ1-3	.	TRBV7-2	CASSLHGTASGNTIYF
.	14	TRBJ1-3	.	TRBV10-3	CAISESDRINTIYF
TRBD2	17	TRBJ2-3	.	TRBV7-9	CASSSTPGTSFTDTQYF
TRBD2	16	TRBJ2-5	.	TRBV19	CASSITGTSGIQTQYF
.	14	TRBJ2-2	.	TRBV7-8	CASSSFWGAGELFF
.	15	TRBJ1-2	once	TRBV15	CATSRERTANYGYTF
.	13	TRBJ1-6	.	TRBV2	CASHRDLFSPLHF
.	13	TRBJ1-1	.	TRBV10-3	CAIRDAREVEAFF
TRBD2	16	TRBJ2-5	.	TRBV10-2	CASSDLAGTTQETQYF
.	13	TRBJ2-2	.	TRBV29-1	CSAVYSNTGELFF
TRBD1	15	TRBJ2-5	.	TRBV6-5	CASSRGTQGAPAQYF
TRBD2	16	TRBJ2-2	.	TRBV9	CASSGRLAGDHGELFF
.	13	TRBJ2-7	.	TRBV27	CASSWALSYEQYF
TRBD1	14	TRBJ2-7	.	TRBV7-9	CASSLGQGRDEQYF
TRBD1	15	TRBJ2-3	once	TRBV7-3	CASSLGDRDPDTQYF
.	16	TRBJ1-1	.	TRBV5-1	CASSWKRGTMNTEAFF
.	15	TRBJ1-2	.	TRBV7-9	CASSLPRHAVYGYTF
.	15	TRBJ1-1	.	TRBV11-3	CASSASPGNPHEAFF
.	15	TRBJ2-7	.	TRBV2	CASSVKGHPSYEQYF
.	13	TRBJ2-3	.	TRBV28	CASRTRPGDTQYF
.	12	TRBJ1-1	.	TRBV5-4	CASSLLGLEAFF
.	11	TRBJ2-7	.	TRBV10-2	CASSDGGEQYF
TRBD1	15	TRBJ2-3	.	TRBV9	CASSVEGGGTDTQYF